The 21 T cell receptor beta chains below all came from one sample that was sequenced in a study of blood T cell repertoires in COVID-19 (dated by TCRdb to 2020 to 2022). Preparation of the library involved the immunoSEQ multiplex PCR assay. Drawn from immuneACCESS, this table holds only the in-frame rearrangements with V and J called that TCRdb kept. Clones are partly lost; checked studies trace under half to an unresolved V gene and leave the rest unexplained. In this sample the table shows 250,000 to 300,000 clones, roughly 90% of which occur a single time. The ten largest account for about 10% of the sample. Material for sequencing was peripheral blood. These receptors all stem from a woman in her 30s with COVID-19, enrolled during active disease.

This clone has a single count. This chain uses TRBV7-8 with TRBJ1-1; tentatively, D is TRBD1 (5 bases). This CDR3 spans 14 amino acids. Trimming left V 1 base short and J 5 bases short, with 11 bases between. Germline V gene lookup returns CDR1 SGHVS and CDR2 FQNEAQ. The CDR3 protein is CASSLGGSGTEAFF. DNA for the CDR3: TGTGCCAGCAGCTTAGGGGGTTCAGGGACTGAAGCTTTCTTT.

This sequence joins TRBV19 and TRBJ2-2; 8 nucleotides align to TRBD2. CDR1 and CDR2 from the germline V gene are LNHDA and SQIVND (reference sequence). With 10 bases clipped from V and 0 bases from J, the junction kept 4 bases outside the gene matches. This CDR3 region has 14 residues. For the CDR3, the DNA is TGTGCCACCCAGGGACTAGCGAACACCGGGGAGCTGTTTTTT. It yields the protein CATQGLANTGELFF.

The chain has TRBV5-8 and TRBJ1-1; D call uncertain. Deletions cut 0 bases from V and 6 bases from J, with 12 bases between. The CDR3 spans 14 residues. The germline CDR1 and CDR2 sequences are SGHTS and YDEGEE. The CDR3 region is CASSLGGNSAEAFF. The CDR3 DNA is TGTGCCAGCAGCTTGGGCGGTAATAGCGCTGAAGCTTTCTTT.

This chain joins TRBV9 and TRBJ2-7, with TRBD2 as a possible D gene (6 bases). The CDR3 is 13 amino acids. Trimming left V 3 bases short and J 3 bases short, with 10 bases between. Germline values: CDR1 SGDLS, CDR2 YYNGEE. The CDR3 bases are TGTGCCAGCAGCGGGGACGGGGGCTACGAGCAGTACTTC. Translation: CASSGDGGYEQYF. The full variable domain, rest sourced from reference TRBV9 and TRBJ2-7, is DSGVTQTPKHLITATGQRVTLRCSPRSGDLSVYWYQQSLDQGLQFLIQYYNGEERAKGNILERFSAQQFPDLHSELNLSSLELGDSALYFCASSGDGGYEQYFGPGTRLTVT.

The chain employs TRBV18 and TRBJ2-6; D might be TRBD1 (6 bases). This CDR3 region has 19 residues. Trimming took off 3 bases at V and 0 bases at J, with 18 bases between the two ends. CDR1 and CDR2 (germline): KGHSH, LQKENI. CDR3 sequence: CASSPRGTLSSSGANVLTF. In DNA form, the CDR3 reads TGTGCCAGCTCACCCCGAGGGACACTCTCGAGCTCTGGGGCCAACGTCCTGACTTTC.

This clone was seen a single time. The chain links TRBV30 to TRBJ1-5; TRBD1 might be the D (5 bases). V lost 0 bases, J lost 5 bases, and 8 bases lay in between. The germline gives CDR1 GTSNPN, CDR2 SVGIG (reference sequence). The CDR3 is 13 residues long. The CDR3 nucleotides are TGTGCCTGGAGTGTACGGGGGGATCAGCCCCAGCATTTT. Protein sequence: CAWSVRGDQPQHF. The variable domain in full, completed from reference TRBV30 and TRBJ1-5, reads SQTIHQWPATLVQPVGSPLSLECTVEGTSNPNLYWYRQAAGRGLQLLFYSVGIGQISSEVPQNLSASRPQDRQFILSSKKLLLSDSGFYLCAWSVRGDQPQHFGDGTRLSIL.

The chain joins TRBV3-1 (or the pseudogene TRBV3-2) to TRBJ2-7, with a possible D match to TRBD2 (6 bases). Trimming left V 1 base short and J 4 bases short, with 8 bases between. Germline V gene lookup returns CDR1 LGHDT and CDR2 YNNKEL (reference sequence). The CDR3 extends over 13 amino acids. CDR3 nucleotides: TGTGCCAGCAGCCAAGGGGCGGGATACGAGCAGTACTTC. Residues: CASSQGAGYEQYF.

This sequence joins TRBV7-2 and TRBJ2-1, with 8 bases identical to TRBD2. Unmatched junction bases numbered 10, after V lost 3 bases and J lost 9 bases. CDR3 length: 15 amino acids. The germline gives CDR1 SGHTA, CDR2 FQGNSA. CDR3 bases: TGTGCCAGCAGCTTGATAGCGGGAACAAATGTTGAGCAGTTCTTC. It translates to CASSLIAGTNVEQFF.

The rearrangement joins TRBV28 to TRBJ1-5, with D unclear. Germline CDR1 MDHEN, CDR2 SYDVKM. V was pared by 3 bases and J by 0 bases, with 9 bases between. This CDR3 spans 15 amino acids. DNA of the CDR3: TGTGCCAGCAGTTTCGAAAGCTATAGCAATCAGCCCCAGCATTTT. It translates to CASSFESYSNQPQHF.

Here the CDR3 DNA reads TGTGCCAGTAGTATTGGGCTCGGAAACATTCAGTACTTC. Translated, it gives CASSIGLGNIQYF. The chain has TRBV19 and TRBJ2-4; no clear D gene. Trimming removed 3 bases at V and 6 bases at J, with 9 bases between. The germline V gene has CDR1 LNHDA and CDR2 SQIVND (reference sequence). CDR3 length: 13 amino acids.

V usage is TRBV15 and J usage is TRBJ1-5; TRBD1 aligns across 7 bases. J was trimmed by 3 bases and V by 1 base; bases with no gene match: 3. The CDR3 length is 15 residues. Germline V gives CDR1 LNHNV, CDR2 YYDKDF (reference sequence). Written as DNA, the CDR3 is TGTGCCACCAGCAGAGCTAGGGGGCCCAATCAGCCCCAGCATTTT. Translation gives CATSRARGPNQPQHF.

V usage is TRBV28 and J usage is TRBJ1-2; D ambiguous. Trimming took 4 bases from V and 3 from J, leaving 6 bases between them. Germline V gene sequence: CDR1 MDHEN, CDR2 SYDVKM. The CDR3 runs 12 residues. This chain's CDR3 is CASSSQYYGYTF. CDR3 bases: TGTGCCAGCAGTTCCCAGTACTATGGCTACACCTTC.

The chain links TRBV9 to TRBJ1-5; D gene unclear. Germline V CDR1 and CDR2: SGDLS, YYNGEE. The CDR3 is made up of 15 amino acids. Trimming removed 0 bases from V and 5 bases from J, with 12 bases in between. The CDR3 reads CASSVGGREYQPQHF. In DNA, the CDR3 is TGTGCCAGCAGCGTAGGAGGCAGAGAATATCAGCCCCAGCATTTT.

This clone was detected only a few times. This sequence joins TRBV6-2 or TRBV6-3 and TRBJ1-5; D uncertain. V shed 6 bases and J shed 2 bases, with 14 bases lying between them. Germline CDR1 reads MNHEY; CDR2 reads SVGEGT. This CDR3 is 15 amino acids long. The CDR3 spells CASSPQEAGNQPQHF. The DNA of the CDR3 is TGTGCCAGCAGCCCCCAGGAGGCAGGCAATCAGCCCCAGCATTTT.

This sequence joins TRBV11-2 and TRBJ1-4; 7 nucleotides align to TRBD1. The CDR3 length is 14 residues. The germline V gene has CDR1 SGHAT and CDR2 FQNNGV. Unmatched junction bases numbered 6, after V lost 4 bases and J lost 7 bases. The CDR3 nucleotides are TGTGCCAGCAGCTCACAGGGGCTAGGTGAAAAACTGTTTTTT. It codes for CASSSQGLGEKLFF.

This chain uses TRBV5-4 with TRBJ2-7; the D gene is possibly TRBD2 (5 bases). CDR1 and CDR2 from the germline V gene are SGHNT and YYREEE (reference sequence). V lost 3 bases and J lost 3, with 16 bases in between. This CDR3 region has 15 residues. DNA for the CDR3: TGTGCCAGCAGCTCCGGAGCCAGGACTCTCTACGAGCAGTACTTC. Residues: CASSSGARTLYEQYF.

The CDR3 loop is CASSVSAANTGELFF. For the CDR3, the DNA is TGTGCCAGCAGCGTATCTGCGGCGAACACCGGGGAGCTGTTTTTT. The V and J genes are TRBV9 and TRBJ2-2; D unclear. Germline CDR1 reads SGDLS; CDR2 reads YYNGEE. Trimming took 1 base from V and 0 from J, leaving 7 bases between them. This CDR3 has 15 residues.

The chain has TRBV24-1 and TRBJ2-1; 8 bases align to TRBD2. CDR3 length: 17 amino acids. The ends lost 3 bases at V and 4 bases at J; junction bases unmatched: 10. CDR1 and CDR2 from the germline V gene are KGHDR and SFDVKD. The CDR3 region is CATSDPTSGYTYNEQFF. DNA for the CDR3: TGTGCCACCAGTGATCCCACTAGCGGTTATACTTACAATGAGCAGTTCTTC.

The chain links TRBV27 to TRBJ2-5, with 9 bases fitting TRBD1. CDR1 is MNHEY and CDR2 is SMNVEV in the germline V gene (reference sequence). The CDR3 length is 18 residues. V lost 3 bases, J lost 4 bases, and 15 bases stayed unmatched. For the CDR3, the DNA is TGTGCCAGCAGTTTGGCGTTTCCGATCCGACAGGGGGGAGAGACCCAGTACTTC. Encoded protein: CASSLAFPIRQGGETQYF.

The chain joins TRBV5-4 to TRBJ2-7; 7 bases are a match to TRBD2. CDR3 length: 15 residues. With 4 bases clipped from V and 5 bases from J, the junction kept 12 bases outside the gene matches. The germline gives CDR1 SGHNT, CDR2 YYREEE (reference sequence). In nucleotides, the CDR3 is TGTGCCAGCAGCCCCGGAGCGGGATCTAGTGACGAGCAGTACTTC. Translation gives CASSPGAGSSDEQYF. The full variable domain, completed using reference TRBV5-4 and TRBJ2-7, is ETGVTQSPTHLIKTRGQQVTLRCSSQSGHNTVSWYQQALGQGPQFIFQYYREEENGRGNFPPRFSGLQFPNYSSELNVNALELDDSALYLCASSPGAGSSDEQYFGPGTRLTVT.

The chain employs TRBV28 and TRBJ2-7, with 9 nucleotides matching TRBD1. The CDR3 is 16 amino acids. The germline CDR1 and CDR2 sequences are MDHEN and SYDVKM. J was trimmed by 3 bases and V by 5 bases; bases with no gene match: 11. DNA for the CDR3: TGTGCCAGCAGTCCATTTTCCGGGACAGGGCGCTACGAGCAGTACTTC. Its translation: CASSPFSGTGRYEQYF.